Below, one TCR beta chain is given with its context. The entry originates in a study of blood T cell repertoires in COVID-19. Study background: The study drew acute and convalescent COVID-19 samples from the United States, Italy and Spain. T cells, B-cell-depleted T cells, or PBMCs supplied cDNA or gDNA.

In the authors' methods: By means of reference gene primer amplification, nucleated cell counts were estimated. Sequenced by immunoSEQ multiplex PCR; TCRdb stores in-frame clones only, minus some. The D gene and trimming were derived from the DNA, and the V and J assignments and clone size from that table. The sample carries about 110,000 clones, under 85% recorded once. CDR3 length equals 17 residues. Trimming shortened V by 5 bases and J by 2 bases, and 21 bases separated the two germline ends. The V gene's germline CDR1 is MNHNY and CDR2 SVGAGI (reference sequence). The material sequenced was peripheral blood. This rearrangement joins TRBV6-6 to TRBJ2-5; tentative D call: TRBD1 (6 bases). This TCR was sampled from a woman in her sixties with acute or convalescent COVID-19. The CDR3 region is CASSRRQDMDTQETQYF. The CDR3 coding sequence is TGTGCCAGCAGTCGGAGACAGGATATGGATACGCAAGAGACCCAGTACTTC.